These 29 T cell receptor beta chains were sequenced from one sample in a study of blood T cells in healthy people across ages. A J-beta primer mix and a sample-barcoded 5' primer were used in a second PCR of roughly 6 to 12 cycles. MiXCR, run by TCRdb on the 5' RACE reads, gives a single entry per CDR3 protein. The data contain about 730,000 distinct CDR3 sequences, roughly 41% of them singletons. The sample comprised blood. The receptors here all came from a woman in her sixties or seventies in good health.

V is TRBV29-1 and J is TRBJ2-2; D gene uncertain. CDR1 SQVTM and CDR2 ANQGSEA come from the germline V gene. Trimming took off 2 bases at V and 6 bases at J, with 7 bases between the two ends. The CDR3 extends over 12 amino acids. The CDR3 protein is CSVERRAGELFF. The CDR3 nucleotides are TGCAGCGTTGAAAGGCGAGCCGGGGAGCTGTTTTTT.

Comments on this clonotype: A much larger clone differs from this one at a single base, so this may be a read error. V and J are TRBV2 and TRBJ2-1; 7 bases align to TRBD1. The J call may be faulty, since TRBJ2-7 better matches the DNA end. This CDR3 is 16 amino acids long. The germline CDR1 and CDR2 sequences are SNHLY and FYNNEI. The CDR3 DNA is TGTGCCAGCAGTGATTCTAGAGACAGGGCCTACAATGAGCAGTACTTC. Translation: CASSDSRDRAYNEQYF.

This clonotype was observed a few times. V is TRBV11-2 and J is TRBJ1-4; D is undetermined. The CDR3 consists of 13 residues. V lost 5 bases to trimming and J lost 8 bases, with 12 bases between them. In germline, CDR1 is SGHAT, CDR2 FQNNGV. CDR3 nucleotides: TGTGCCAGCAGCCGACCCTCGTCCGAAAAACTGTTTTTT. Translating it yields CASSRPSSEKLFF.

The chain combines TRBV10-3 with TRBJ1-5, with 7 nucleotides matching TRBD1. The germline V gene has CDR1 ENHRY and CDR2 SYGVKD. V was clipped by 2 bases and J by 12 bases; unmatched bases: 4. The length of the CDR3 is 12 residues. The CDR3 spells CAISEGGQVQHF. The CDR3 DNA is TGTGCCATCAGTGAGGGTGGACAGGTCCAGCATTTT.

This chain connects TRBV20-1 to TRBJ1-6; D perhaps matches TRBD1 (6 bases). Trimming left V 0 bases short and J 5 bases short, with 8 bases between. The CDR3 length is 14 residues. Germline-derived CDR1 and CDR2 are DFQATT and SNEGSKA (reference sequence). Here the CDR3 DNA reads TGCAGTGCTAGAGATCGACAGGATAATTCACCCCTCCACTTT. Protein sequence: CSARDRQDNSPLHF.

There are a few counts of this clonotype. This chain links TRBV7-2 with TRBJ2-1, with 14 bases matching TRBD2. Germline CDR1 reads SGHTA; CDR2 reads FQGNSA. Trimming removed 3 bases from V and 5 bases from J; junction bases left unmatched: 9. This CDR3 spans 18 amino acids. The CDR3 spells CASSFFWTSGGSHNEQFF. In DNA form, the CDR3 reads TGTGCCAGCAGCTTTTTTTGGACTAGCGGGGGGTCACACAATGAGCAGTTCTTC. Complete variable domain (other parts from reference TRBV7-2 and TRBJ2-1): GAGVSQSPSNKVTEKGKDVELRCDPISGHTALYWYRQSLGQGLEFLIYFQGNSAPDKSGLPSDRFSAERTGGSVSTLTIQRTQQEDSAVYLCASSFFWTSGGSHNEQFFGPGTRLTVL.

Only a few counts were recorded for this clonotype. CDR3 region: CASSEGWRETQYF. DNA of the CDR3: TGTGCCAGCAGTGAGGGGTGGAGGGAGACCCAGTACTTC. V is TRBV2 and J is TRBJ2-5; D may be TRBD2 (5 bases). The V gene's germline CDR1 is SNHLY and CDR2 FYNNEI. This CDR3 comprises 13 residues. Trimming took off 3 bases at V and 5 bases at J, with 10 bases between the two ends. Based on the CDR3 plus reference TRBV2 and TRBJ2-5, the full variable domain is EPEVTQTPSHQVTQMGQEVILRCVPISNHLYFYWYRQILGQKVEFLVSFYNNEISEKSEIFDDQFSVERPDGSNFTLKIRSTKLEDSAMYFCASSEGWRETQYFGPGTRLLVL.

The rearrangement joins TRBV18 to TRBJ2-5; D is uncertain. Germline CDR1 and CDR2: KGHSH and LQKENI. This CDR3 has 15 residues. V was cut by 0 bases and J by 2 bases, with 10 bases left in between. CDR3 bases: TGTGCCAGCTCACCACCTAAAGGTCTACAAGAGACCCAGTACTTC. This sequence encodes CASSPPKGLQETQYF.

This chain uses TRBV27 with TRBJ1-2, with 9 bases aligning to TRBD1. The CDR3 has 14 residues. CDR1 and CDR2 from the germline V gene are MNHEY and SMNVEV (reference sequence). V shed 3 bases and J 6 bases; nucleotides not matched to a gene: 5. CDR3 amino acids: CASSFPGTGHGYTF. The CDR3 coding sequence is TGTGCCAGCAGTTTCCCCGGGACAGGGCATGGCTACACCTTC.

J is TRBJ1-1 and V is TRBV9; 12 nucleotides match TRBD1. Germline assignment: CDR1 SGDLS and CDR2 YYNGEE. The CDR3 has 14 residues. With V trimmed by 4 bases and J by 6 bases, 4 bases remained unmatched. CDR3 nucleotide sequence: TGTGCCAGCAGCCTGGGGACAGGGGGCTCTGAAGCTTTCTTT. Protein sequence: CASSLGTGGSEAFF.

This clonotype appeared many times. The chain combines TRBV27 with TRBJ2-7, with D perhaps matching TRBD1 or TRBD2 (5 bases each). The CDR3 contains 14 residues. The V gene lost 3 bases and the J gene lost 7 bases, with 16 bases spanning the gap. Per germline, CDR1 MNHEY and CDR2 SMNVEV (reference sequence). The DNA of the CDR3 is TGTGCCAGCAGTTTGGGACCCCGGGCGTATGAGCAGTACTTC. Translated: CASSLGPRAYEQYF.

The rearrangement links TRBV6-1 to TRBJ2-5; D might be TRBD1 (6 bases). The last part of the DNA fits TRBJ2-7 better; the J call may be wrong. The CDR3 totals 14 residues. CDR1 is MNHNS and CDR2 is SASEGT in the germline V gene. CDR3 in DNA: TGTGCCAGCAGTGAATCAGGGGTCCTGTACGAGCAGTACTTC. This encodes CASSESGVLYEQYF.

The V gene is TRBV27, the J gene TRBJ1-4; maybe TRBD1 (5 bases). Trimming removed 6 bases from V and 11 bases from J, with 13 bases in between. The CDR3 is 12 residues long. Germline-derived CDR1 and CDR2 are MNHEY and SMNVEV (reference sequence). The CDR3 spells CASRSDAGKLFF. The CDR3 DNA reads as TGTGCCAGCAGAAGTGACGCAGGGAAACTGTTTTTT.

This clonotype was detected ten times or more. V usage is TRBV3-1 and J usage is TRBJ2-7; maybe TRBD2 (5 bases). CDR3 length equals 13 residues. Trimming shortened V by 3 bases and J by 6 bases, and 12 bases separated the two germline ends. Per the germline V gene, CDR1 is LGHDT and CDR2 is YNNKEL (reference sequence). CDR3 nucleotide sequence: TGTGCCAGCAGCCAGCCTCGGGGTAGCGAGCAGTACTTC. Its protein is CASSQPRGSEQYF.

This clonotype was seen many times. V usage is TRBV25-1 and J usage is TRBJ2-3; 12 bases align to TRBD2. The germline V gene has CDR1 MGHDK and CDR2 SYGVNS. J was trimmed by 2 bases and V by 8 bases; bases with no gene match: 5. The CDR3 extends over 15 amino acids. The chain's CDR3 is CASRGLAGSTDTQYF. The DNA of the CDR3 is TGTGCCAGCCGCGGACTAGCGGGATCCACAGATACGCAGTATTTT. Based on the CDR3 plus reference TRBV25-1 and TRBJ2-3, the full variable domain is EADIYQTPRYLVIGTGKKITLECSQTMGHDKMYWYQQDPGMELHLIHYSYGVNSTEKGDLSSESTVSRIRTEHFPLTLESARPSHTSQYLCASRGLAGSTDTQYFGPGTRLTVL.

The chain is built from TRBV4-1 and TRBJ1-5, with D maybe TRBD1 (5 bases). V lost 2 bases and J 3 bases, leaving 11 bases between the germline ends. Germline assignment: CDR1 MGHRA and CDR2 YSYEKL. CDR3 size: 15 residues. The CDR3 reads CASSQRDGANQPQHF. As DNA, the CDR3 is TGCGCCAGCAGCCAACGGGACGGTGCCAATCAGCCCCAGCATTTT.

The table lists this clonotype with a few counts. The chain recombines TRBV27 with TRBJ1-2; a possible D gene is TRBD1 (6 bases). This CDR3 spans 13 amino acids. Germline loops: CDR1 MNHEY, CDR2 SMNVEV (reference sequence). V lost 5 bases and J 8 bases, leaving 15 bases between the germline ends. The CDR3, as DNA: TGTGCCAGCAGTCCCGGGGGCTTGGGAGGCTACACCTTC. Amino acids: CASSPGGLGGYTF.

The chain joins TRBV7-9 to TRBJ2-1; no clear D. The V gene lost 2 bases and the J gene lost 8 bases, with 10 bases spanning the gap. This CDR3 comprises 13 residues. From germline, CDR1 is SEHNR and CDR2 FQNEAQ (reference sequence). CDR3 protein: CASSLKHGDEQFF. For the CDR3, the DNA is TGTGCCAGCAGCTTAAAGCACGGCGATGAGCAGTTCTTC. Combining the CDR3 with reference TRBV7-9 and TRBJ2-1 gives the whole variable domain DTGVSQNPRHKITKRGQNVTFRCDPISEHNRLYWYRQTLGQGPEFLTYFQNEAQLEKSRLLSDRFSAERPKGSFSTLEIQRTEQGDSAMYLCASSLKHGDEQFFGPGTRLTVL.

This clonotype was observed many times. The CDR3 DNA sequence: TGTGCCAGCAGCGCTAGCGGGGGGTCCTACAATGAGCAGTTCTTC. Translated: CASSASGGSYNEQFF. The genes are TRBV9 and TRBJ2-1; 11 bases align to TRBD2. This CDR3 is 15 amino acids long. The germline gives CDR1 SGDLS, CDR2 YYNGEE. V lost 3 bases to trimming and J lost 1 base; unmatched junction nucleotides: 0.

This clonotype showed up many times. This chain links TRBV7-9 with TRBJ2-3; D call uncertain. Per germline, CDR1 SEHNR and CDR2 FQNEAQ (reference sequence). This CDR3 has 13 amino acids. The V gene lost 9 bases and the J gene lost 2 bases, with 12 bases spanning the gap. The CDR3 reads CASNTVPTDTQYF. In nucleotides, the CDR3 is TGTGCCAGTAACACGGTCCCCACAGATACGCAGTATTTT. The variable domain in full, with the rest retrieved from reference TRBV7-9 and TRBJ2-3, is DTGVSQNPRHKITKRGQNVTFRCDPISEHNRLYWYRQTLGQGPEFLTYFQNEAQLEKSRLLSDRFSAERPKGSFSTLEIQRTEQGDSAMYLCASNTVPTDTQYFGPGTRLTVL.

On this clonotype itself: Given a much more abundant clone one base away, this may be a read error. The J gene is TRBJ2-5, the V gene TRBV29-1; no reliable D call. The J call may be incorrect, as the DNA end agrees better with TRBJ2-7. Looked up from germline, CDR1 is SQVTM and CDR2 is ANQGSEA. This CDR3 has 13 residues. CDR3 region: CSVKVWNSYEQYF. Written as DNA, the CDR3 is TGCAGCGTTAAGGTCTGGAACAGCTACGAGCAGTACTTC.

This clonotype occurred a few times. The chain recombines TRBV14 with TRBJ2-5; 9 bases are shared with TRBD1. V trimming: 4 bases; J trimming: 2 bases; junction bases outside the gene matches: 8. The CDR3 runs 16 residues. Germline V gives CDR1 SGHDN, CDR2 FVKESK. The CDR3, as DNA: TGTGCCAGCAGCCCACCGACAGGGGGTAGGCAAGAGACCCAGTACTTC. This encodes CASSPPTGGRQETQYF.

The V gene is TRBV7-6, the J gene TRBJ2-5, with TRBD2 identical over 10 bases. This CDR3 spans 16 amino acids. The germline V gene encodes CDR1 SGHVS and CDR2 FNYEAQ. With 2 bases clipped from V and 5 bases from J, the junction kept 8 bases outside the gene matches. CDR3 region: CASSLQASGGQETQYF. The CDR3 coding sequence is TGTGCCAGCAGCTTACAGGCTAGCGGGGGCCAGGAGACCCAGTACTTC.

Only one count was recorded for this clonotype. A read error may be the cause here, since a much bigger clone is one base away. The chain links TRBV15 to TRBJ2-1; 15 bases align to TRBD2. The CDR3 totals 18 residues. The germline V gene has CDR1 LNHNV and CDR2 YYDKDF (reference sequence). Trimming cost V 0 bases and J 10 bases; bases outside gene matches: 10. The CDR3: CATSRDRGLAGGPYEQFF. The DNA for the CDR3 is TGTGCCACCAGCAGAGATCGGGGACTAGCGGGAGGTCCTTACGAGCAGTTCTTC.

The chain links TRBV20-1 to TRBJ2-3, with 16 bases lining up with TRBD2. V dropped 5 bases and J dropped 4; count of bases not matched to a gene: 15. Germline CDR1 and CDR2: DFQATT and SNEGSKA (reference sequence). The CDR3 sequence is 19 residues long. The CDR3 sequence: CSADGAGTSGGALADTQYF. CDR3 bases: TGCAGTGCTGATGGAGCCGGGACTAGCGGGGGGGCCCTGGCAGATACGCAGTATTTT.

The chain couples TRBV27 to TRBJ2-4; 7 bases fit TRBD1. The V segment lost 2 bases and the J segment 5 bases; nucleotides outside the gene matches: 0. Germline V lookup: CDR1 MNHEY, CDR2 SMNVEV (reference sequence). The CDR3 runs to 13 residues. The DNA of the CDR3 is TGTGCCAGCAGTTTAACAGGGGAAAACATTCAGTACTTC. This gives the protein CASSLTGENIQYF.

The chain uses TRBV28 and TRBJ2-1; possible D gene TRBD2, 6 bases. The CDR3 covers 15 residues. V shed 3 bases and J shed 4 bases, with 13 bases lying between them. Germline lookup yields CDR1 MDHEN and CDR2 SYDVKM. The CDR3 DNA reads TGTGCCAGCAGTTTTGACGGGACTCCGTACAATGAGCAGTTCTTC. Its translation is CASSFDGTPYNEQFF.

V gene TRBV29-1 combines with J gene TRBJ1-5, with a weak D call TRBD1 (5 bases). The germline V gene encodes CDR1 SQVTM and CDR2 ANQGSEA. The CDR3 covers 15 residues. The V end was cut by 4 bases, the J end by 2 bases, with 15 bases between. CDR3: CSVAIGGVGNQPQHF. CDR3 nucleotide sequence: TGCAGCGTTGCTATCGGGGGTGTGGGCAATCAGCCCCAGCATTTT. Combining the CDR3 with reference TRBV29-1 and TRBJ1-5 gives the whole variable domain SAVISQKPSRDICQRGTSLTIQCQVDSQVTMMFWYRQQPGQSLTLIATANQGSEATYESGFVIDKFPISRPNLTFSTLTVSNMSPEDSSIYLCSVAIGGVGNQPQHFGDGTRLSIL.

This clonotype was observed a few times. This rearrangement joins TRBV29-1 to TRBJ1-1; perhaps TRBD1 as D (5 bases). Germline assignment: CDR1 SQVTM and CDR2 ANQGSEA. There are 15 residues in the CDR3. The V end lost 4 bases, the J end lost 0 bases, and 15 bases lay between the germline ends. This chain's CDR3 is CSVGQTTYMNTEAFF. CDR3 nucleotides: TGCAGCGTTGGACAGACTACCTATATGAACACTGAAGCTTTCTTT.